These 10 T cell receptor beta chains were sequenced from one sample in a study of blood T cell repertoires in COVID-19. TCRdb's table, derived via immunoSEQ multiplex PCR, lists solely in-frame clones and lacks some. The sample includes 150,000 or so clones, roughly four fifths of them seen just once. Sequencing input: peripheral blood. These receptors were taken from a woman in her fifties or sixties with acute or convalescent COVID-19.

The chain links TRBV2 to TRBJ2-7; the match to TRBD1 covers 12 bases. Looked up from germline, CDR1 is SNHLY and CDR2 is FYNNEI. The CDR3 is 14 amino acids. Trimming cost V 10 bases and J 3 bases; bases outside gene matches: 7. The CDR3 DNA reads as TGTGCCACATTAGGGACAGGGGGCAACTACGAGCAGTACTTC. Its translation: CATLGTGGNYEQYF.

The J gene is TRBJ2-7, the V gene TRBV3-1 (or the pseudogene TRBV3-2); 8 positions match TRBD1. Germline values: CDR1 LGHDT, CDR2 YNNKEL (reference sequence). The CDR3 length is 17 residues. Trimming took 0 bases from V and 2 from J; bases not matched to a gene: 9. The CDR3 nucleotides read TGTGCCAGCAGCCAAGAAGGGGTCCAGGGGGCCCCCTACGAGCAGTACTTC. This gives the protein CASSQEGVQGAPYEQYF.

The rearrangement uses TRBV4-1 and TRBJ2-7; TRBD1 aligns across 9 bases. The CDR3 spans 18 residues. V was clipped by 0 bases and J by 2 bases; unmatched bases: 11. Germline V gives CDR1 MGHRA, CDR2 YSYEKL. CDR3 sequence: CASSQDSRRGTGPYEQYF. Here the CDR3 DNA reads TGCGCCAGCAGCCAAGATTCGAGGAGAGGGACAGGGCCCTACGAGCAGTACTTC.

The sample holds a few counts of this clone. This sequence joins TRBV19 and TRBJ1-5; perhaps TRBD1 as D (6 bases). The CDR3 totals 16 residues. Trimming took 5 bases from V and 0 from J, leaving 14 bases between them. Germline-derived CDR1 and CDR2 are LNHDA and SQIVND (reference sequence). This chain's CDR3 is CASSSSDSDSNQPQHF. DNA for the CDR3: TGTGCCAGTAGTTCTTCGGACAGCGATAGCAATCAGCCCCAGCATTTT.

The rearrangement joins TRBV3-1 (or the pseudogene TRBV3-2) to TRBJ1-5; maybe TRBD1 (6 bases). Per the germline V gene, CDR1 is LGHDT and CDR2 is YNNKEL (reference sequence). Trimming stripped 2 bases from V and 1 base from J, with 6 bases between. The CDR3 has 14 amino acids. Here the CDR3 reads CASSQQGSNQPQHF. DNA of the CDR3: TGTGCCAGCAGCCAACAGGGGAGCAATCAGCCCCAGCATTTT.

The chain links TRBV10-2 to TRBJ1-1, with a tentative D call TRBD1 (6 bases). Deletions cut 6 bases from V and 3 bases from J, with 14 bases between. The germline V gene encodes CDR1 WSHSY and CDR2 SAAADI. The CDR3 contains 14 residues. CDR3 in DNA: TGCGCCAGCAGCGCGACAGGTTCTCACACTGAAGCTTTCTTT. The encoded protein is CASSATGSHTEAFF.

The chain links TRBV3-1 (or the pseudogene TRBV3-2) to TRBJ2-5; 9 bases are shared with TRBD2. This CDR3 region has 15 residues. CDR1 is LGHDT and CDR2 is YNNKEL in the germline V gene (reference sequence). V lost 8 bases and J lost 5; bases outside the gene matches: 12. This chain's CDR3 is CASSSPGTSRETQYF. The CDR3 bases are TGTGCCAGCTCCTCCCCCGGGACTAGCAGGGAGACCCAGTACTTC.

This chain links TRBV24-1 with TRBJ2-5; the match to TRBD1 covers 8 bases. After removal of 0 bases from V and 3 bases from J, the junction contained 2 bases not matched to a gene. The CDR3 covers 15 residues. CDR1 KGHDR and CDR2 SFDVKD come from the germline V gene. The CDR3 loop reads CATSDLGQGKETQYF. CDR3 DNA: TGTGCCACCAGTGATTTGGGACAGGGAAAAGAGACCCAGTACTTC.

The chain combines TRBV6-5 with TRBJ2-5; 8 positions agree with TRBD2. Germline CDR1 reads MNHEY; CDR2 reads SVGAGI. The CDR3 has 13 residues. V shed 7 bases, J shed 7 bases, and the junction held 8 bases outside the gene matches. The CDR3 protein is CASTPGGAWTQYF. As DNA, the CDR3 is TGTGCCAGCACCCCGGGAGGGGCGTGGACCCAGTACTTC.

This chain uses TRBV4-1 with TRBJ2-2; tentatively, D is TRBD2 (5 bases). The germline gives CDR1 MGHRA, CDR2 YSYEKL. The length of the CDR3 is 15 residues. The germline V and J ends were trimmed by 9 bases and 5 bases, with 19 bases remaining between them. This chain's CDR3 is CASASVASITGELFF. The CDR3 DNA reads TGCGCCAGTGCCTCGGTGGCTAGCATTACCGGGGAGCTGTTTTTT.